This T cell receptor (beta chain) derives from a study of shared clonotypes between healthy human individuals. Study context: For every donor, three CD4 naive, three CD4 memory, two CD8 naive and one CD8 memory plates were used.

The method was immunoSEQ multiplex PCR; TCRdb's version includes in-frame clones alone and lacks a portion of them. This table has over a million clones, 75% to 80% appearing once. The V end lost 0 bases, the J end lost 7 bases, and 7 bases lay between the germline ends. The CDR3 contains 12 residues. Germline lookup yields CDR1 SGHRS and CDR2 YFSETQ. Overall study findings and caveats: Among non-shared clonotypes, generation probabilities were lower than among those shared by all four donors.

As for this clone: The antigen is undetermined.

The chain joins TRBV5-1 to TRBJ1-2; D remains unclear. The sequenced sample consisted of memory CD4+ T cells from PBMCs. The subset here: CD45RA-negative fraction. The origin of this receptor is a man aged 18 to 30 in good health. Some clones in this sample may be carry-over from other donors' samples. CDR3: CASSLERAGYTF. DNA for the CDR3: TGCGCCAGCAGCTTGGAGCGGGCTGGCTACACCTTC.